The 23 T cell receptor beta chains below were found in one sample sequenced in a study of blood T cell repertoires in COVID-19. The assay was immunoSEQ multiplex PCR, and TCRdb's table has in-frame clones only and misses some. The table shows fewer than 300,000 clones, with around 89% occurring only once. What was sequenced was peripheral blood. These receptors originate from a man aged 30 to 39 with acute or convalescent COVID-19.

The rearrangement uses TRBV5-6 and TRBJ1-3; 8 nucleotides match TRBD1. This CDR3 is built from 13 residues. Germline CDR1 and CDR2: SGHDT and YYEEEE. Losses at the gene ends were 6 bases for V and 4 bases for J; bases not matched to a gene: 3. The CDR3 loop reads CASTWDRGNTIYF. Written as DNA, the CDR3 is TGTGCCAGCACATGGGACAGGGGAAACACCATATATTTT.

This clone showed up just once. The chain uses TRBV28 and TRBJ1-1, with D hard to call. Germline loops: CDR1 MDHEN, CDR2 SYDVKM. This CDR3 comprises 11 residues. V lost 3 bases and J lost 10, with 9 bases in between. The CDR3: CASSLPGLAFF. CDR3 bases: TGTGCCAGCAGTTTGCCGGGTTTAGCTTTCTTT.

The V call is TRBV5-1, the J call TRBJ2-6; D possibly corresponds to TRBD1 (6 bases). Germline values: CDR1 SGHRS, CDR2 YFSETQ. V dropped 4 bases and J dropped 0 bases, with 11 bases sitting between them. The CDR3 totals 16 residues. CDR3 region: CASSVPRGSGANVLTF. DNA of the CDR3: TGCGCCAGCAGCGTCCCCAGGGGCTCTGGGGCCAACGTCCTGACTTTC. Looking up the rest from reference TRBV5-1 and TRBJ2-6 gives the full variable domain: KAGVTQTPRYLIKTRGQQVTLSCSPISGHRSVSWYQQTPGQGLQFLFEYFSETQRNKGNFPGRFSGRQFSNSRSEMNVSTLELGDSALYLCASSVPRGSGANVLTFGAGSRLTVL.

The chain combines TRBV28 with TRBJ1-2, with a possible D match to TRBD1 (6 bases). CDR1 and CDR2 (germline): MDHEN, SYDVKM. V lost 7 bases to trimming and J lost 6 bases, with 15 bases between them. The CDR3 is made up of 13 amino acids. CDR3 region: CASKSYGTNGYTF. CDR3 bases: TGTGCCAGCAAATCATACGGGACAAATGGCTACACCTTC.

The genes are TRBV15 and TRBJ2-7; 9 bases agree with TRBD1. The CDR3 sequence is 16 residues long. Germline CDR1 reads LNHNV; CDR2 reads YYDKDF (reference sequence). V was clipped by 0 bases and J by 0 bases; unmatched bases: 3. This CDR3 is CATSRDPGQGSYEQYF. CDR3 sequence (DNA): TGTGCCACCAGCAGAGATCCGGGACAGGGCTCCTACGAGCAGTACTTC.

The chain joins TRBV14 to TRBJ1-4; no clear D. This CDR3 is 16 amino acids long. V dropped 2 bases and J dropped 7 bases, with 17 bases sitting between them. CDR1 and CDR2 (germline): SGHDN, FVKESK. The chain's CDR3 is CASSQLRAGRGEKLFF. In DNA, the CDR3 is TGTGCCAGCAGCCAACTCCGGGCAGGCCGGGGTGAAAAACTGTTTTTT.

V usage is TRBV3-1 (or the pseudogene TRBV3-2) and J usage is TRBJ2-1; 9 bases align to TRBD2. Trimming removed 1 base from V and 6 bases from J; junction bases left unmatched: 10. The CDR3 spans 17 residues. Germline CDR1 reads LGHDT; CDR2 reads YNNKEL (reference sequence). DNA of the CDR3: TGTGCCAGCAGCCAAGCGTTTTCGGAAGCGGGAGGCAATGAGCAGTTCTTC. Its protein is CASSQAFSEAGGNEQFF.

This clone was observed a few times. The V gene is TRBV3-1 (or the pseudogene TRBV3-2), the J gene TRBJ2-1, with 9 bases aligning to TRBD1. After removal of 1 base from V and 8 bases from J, the junction contained 6 bases not matched to a gene. CDR3 length: 15 amino acids. Germline V gene lookup returns CDR1 LGHDT and CDR2 YNNKEL (reference sequence). This CDR3 reads CASSQVDRGRYEQFF. The CDR3 nucleotides are TGTGCCAGCAGCCAAGTCGACAGGGGGAGGTATGAGCAGTTCTTC.

V is TRBV28 and J is TRBJ1-4, with D maybe TRBD1 (5 bases). V was cut by 5 bases and J by 8 bases, with 15 bases left in between. Germline V CDR1 and CDR2: MDHEN, SYDVKM. This CDR3 is built from 14 residues. The CDR3 sequence: CASSRVGREEKLFF. The CDR3 DNA reads TGTGCCAGCAGTCGTGTGGGGCGGGAGGAAAAACTGTTTTTT.

The chain employs TRBV6-5 and TRBJ1-1, with D uncertain. This CDR3 region has 14 residues. Germline assignment: CDR1 MNHEY and CDR2 SVGAGI. The V end was cut by 6 bases, the J end by 5 bases, with 16 bases between. CDR3 DNA sequence: TGTGCCAGCAGGGAGGGAGGGAGAAGGACTGAAGCTTTCTTT. This codes for CASREGGRRTEAFF.

The V gene is TRBV30, the J gene TRBJ1-1; D is unresolved. The CDR3 extends over 13 amino acids. The germline V gene encodes CDR1 GTSNPN and CDR2 SVGIG (reference sequence). V gave up 1 base and J gave up 3 bases, with 9 bases separating them. This chain's CDR3 is CAWSGISDTEAFF. CDR3 DNA: TGTGCCTGGAGTGGAATATCGGACACTGAAGCTTTCTTT.

The chain couples TRBV6-6 to TRBJ1-5; TRBD1 aligns across 7 bases. V dropped 5 bases and J dropped 6; count of bases not matched to a gene: 4. CDR1 MNHNY and CDR2 SVGAGI come from the germline V gene (reference sequence). The CDR3 loop spans 13 amino acids. CDR3 sequence reads: CASSGDRVQPQHF. The CDR3 DNA reads TGTGCCAGCAGTGGTGACAGGGTTCAGCCCCAGCATTTT.

This chain joins TRBV19 and TRBJ2-7, with D unclear. There are 13 residues in the CDR3. V lost 5 bases and J 1 base, leaving 9 bases between the germline ends. CDR1 and CDR2 from the germline V gene are LNHDA and SQIVND (reference sequence). The CDR3 loop is CASSSGSSYEQYF. CDR3 coding DNA: TGTGCCAGTAGTTCAGGATCGTCCTACGAGCAGTACTTC.

The chain employs TRBV7-8 and TRBJ2-3, with 9 bases identical to TRBD1. In germline, CDR1 is SGHVS, CDR2 FQNEAQ. The V segment lost 1 base and the J segment 4 bases; nucleotides outside the gene matches: 3. CDR3 size: 15 residues. This CDR3 reads CASSLDRGLADTQYF. Here the CDR3 DNA reads TGTGCCAGCAGCTTAGACAGGGGGCTGGCAGATACGCAGTATTTT. The variable domain in full, completed from reference TRBV7-8 and TRBJ2-3, reads GAGVSQSPRYKVAKRGQDVALRCDPISGHVSLFWYQQALGQGPEFLTYFQNEAQLDKSGLPSDRFFAERPEGSVSTLKIQRTQQEDSAVYLCASSLDRGLADTQYFGPGTRLTVL.

The rearrangement links TRBV28 to TRBJ1-1; the D is unclear. The germline gives CDR1 MDHEN, CDR2 SYDVKM. The CDR3 is made up of 16 amino acids. V shed 4 bases and J shed 1 base, with 16 bases lying between them. The CDR3, as DNA: TGTGCCAGCAGTTCCGGGAGCTTTGTGGGGAACACTGAAGCTTTCTTT. Protein sequence: CASSSGSFVGNTEAFF.

The chain joins TRBV19 to TRBJ1-1; a possible D gene is TRBD1 (6 bases). The CDR3 has 13 amino acids. Germline assignment: CDR1 LNHDA and CDR2 SQIVND (reference sequence). Trimming left V 5 bases short and J 5 bases short, with 12 bases between. CDR3 in DNA: TGTGCCAGTAGTGTTACAGGGAGTACTGAAGCTTTCTTT. Its translation: CASSVTGSTEAFF.

The chain carries TRBV27 and TRBJ2-7; D is uncertain. CDR3 length: 14 amino acids. V lost 4 bases to trimming and J lost 9 bases, with 19 bases between them. Germline assignment: CDR1 MNHEY and CDR2 SMNVEV (reference sequence). As DNA, the CDR3 is TGTGCCAGCAGTTATTTTCCCGAGGCCGGAGTGCAGTACTTC. It yields the protein CASSYFPEAGVQYF.

This chain uses TRBV30 with TRBJ1-3; no clear D gene. CDR3 length equals 15 residues. The V end lost 2 bases, the J end lost 4 bases, and 15 bases lay between the germline ends. Per the germline V gene, CDR1 is GTSNPN and CDR2 is SVGIG (reference sequence). This CDR3 is CAWSSTTYRGNTIYF. CDR3 nucleotides: TGTGCCTGGAGTTCCACGACATACCGAGGAAACACCATATATTTT.

This chain uses TRBV24-1 with TRBJ1-2; a possible D gene is TRBD1 (6 bases). This CDR3 spans 14 amino acids. The V end was cut by 4 bases, the J end by 8 bases, with 16 bases between. CDR1 KGHDR and CDR2 SFDVKD come from the germline V gene. The CDR3 loop is CATSDGKQGWGYTF. The CDR3 DNA reads as TGTGCCACCAGTGACGGAAAACAGGGTTGGGGCTACACCTTC.

V and J are TRBV5-1 and TRBJ2-1; possible D gene TRBD2, 6 bases. CDR3 length: 14 residues. Germline CDR1 SGHRS, CDR2 YFSETQ. Trimming shortened V by 2 bases and J by 7 bases, and 13 bases separated the two germline ends. In DNA, the CDR3 is TGCGCCAGCAGCTTAGGGACTGCGAAGAATGAGCAGTTCTTC. Its translation is CASSLGTAKNEQFF.

This clone was observed a handful of times. The CDR3 is CASSQASGGWQPQHF. The DNA of the CDR3 is TGCGCCAGCAGCCAAGCTTCCGGGGGATGGCAGCCCCAGCATTTT. This chain uses TRBV4-1 with TRBJ1-5; a possible D gene is TRBD1 (5 bases). Germline values: CDR1 MGHRA, CDR2 YSYEKL. This CDR3 region has 15 residues. The V and J ends lost 1 base and 7 bases respectively, with 14 bases between them.

The chain employs TRBV28 and TRBJ1-5; 9 bases match TRBD1. With V trimmed by 8 bases and J by 9 bases, 5 bases remained unmatched. This CDR3 comprises 12 residues. Germline V gene data show CDR1 as MDHEN and CDR2 as SYDVKM. The chain's CDR3 is CASGTGYRPQHF. The DNA of the CDR3 is TGTGCCAGCGGGACAGGGTATCGGCCCCAGCATTTT.

The chain recombines TRBV7-9 with TRBJ2-3; 8 nucleotides match TRBD1. With 1 base clipped from V and 5 bases from J, the junction kept 8 bases outside the gene matches. Germline CDR1 SEHNR, CDR2 FQNEAQ (reference sequence). The CDR3 spans 16 residues. As DNA, the CDR3 is TGTGCCAGCAGCTTAGTGGGCAGGGGGCGACAAGATACGCAGTATTTT. Its translation is CASSLVGRGRQDTQYF. Using reference TRBV7-9 and TRBJ2-3 for the parts outside the CDR3, the full variable domain is DTGVSQNPRHKITKRGQNVTFRCDPISEHNRLYWYRQTLGQGPEFLTYFQNEAQLEKSRLLSDRFSAERPKGSFSTLEIQRTEQGDSAMYLCASSLVGRGRQDTQYFGPGTRLTVL.